This T cell receptor beta chain was sequenced in a study of OX40 agonist ivuxolimab in advanced cancers. Of note for this clone: Antigen specificity is unknown.

Study-level results: It was also the case that some nonresponders had low normalized T-cell clonal expansion.

V was clipped by 6 bases and J by 0 bases, with 10 bases between them. The CDR3 has 14 residues. Germline CDR1 reads SNHLY; CDR2 reads FYNNEI. The table came from immunoSEQ multiplex PCR; TCRdb's copy has only in-frame clones and leaves some out. The table has approximately 68,000 clones, roughly 80% seen once. The sample here was CD4+ or CD8+ T cells sorted from blood, taken in a trial of the OX40 agonist ivuxolimab. The chain joins TRBV2 to TRBJ2-3; D is uncertain. The clonotype originates from an adult with an advanced solid tumor such as melanoma, head and neck, liver or kidney cancer. CDR3 DNA: TGTGCCAGCAGCCCCACCCGTAGCACAGATACGCAGTATTTT. It codes for CASSPTRSTDTQYF.